This section outlines one T cell receptor beta chain sequence together with its context. The target antigen is unknown. The record originates from a study of T-cell memory formation after mild COVID-19. Study results and limitations: Later expanders leaned CD4+, whereas clones that contracted between day 15 and 85 were balanced CD4/CD8.

This CDR3 has 16 residues. The V end was cut by 0 bases, the J end by 4 bases, with 12 bases between. Looked up from germline, CDR1 is LGHNA and CDR2 is YSLEER. One entry per CDR3 protein results from TCRdb running MiXCR on the 5' RACE reads. The data show 200,000 to 250,000 distinct CDR3 sequences, with 15% to 20% seen just once and about 4% held by the top ten. Sequencing was done on a sample of PBMCs or a T cell subset sorted from them (not recorded which). The sequence came from a man between 18 and 35 years old who had mild COVID-19 (a few samples of this study predate the infection). Cell type and time point are not known. V and J are TRBV4-3 and TRBJ1-4, with unresolved D. The CDR3 DNA is TGCGCCAGCAGCCAAGATCGTTCGGGATTTAATGAAAAACTGTTTTTT. Amino acids: CASSQDRSGFNEKLFF.